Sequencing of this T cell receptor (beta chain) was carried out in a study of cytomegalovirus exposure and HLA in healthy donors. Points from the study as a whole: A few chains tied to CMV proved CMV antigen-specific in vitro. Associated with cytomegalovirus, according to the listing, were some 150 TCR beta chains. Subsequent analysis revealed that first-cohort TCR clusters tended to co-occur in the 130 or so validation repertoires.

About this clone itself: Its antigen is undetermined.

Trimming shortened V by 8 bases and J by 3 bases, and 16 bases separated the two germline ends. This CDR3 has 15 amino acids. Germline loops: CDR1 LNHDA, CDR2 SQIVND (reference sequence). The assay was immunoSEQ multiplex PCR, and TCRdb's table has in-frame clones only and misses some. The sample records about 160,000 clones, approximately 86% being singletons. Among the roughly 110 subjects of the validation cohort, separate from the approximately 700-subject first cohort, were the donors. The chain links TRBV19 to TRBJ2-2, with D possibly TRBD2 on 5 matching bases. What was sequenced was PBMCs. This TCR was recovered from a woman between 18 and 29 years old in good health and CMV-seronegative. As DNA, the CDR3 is TGTGCCAGTGAGAAGCCGGGATGGTACACCGGGGAGCTGTTTTTT. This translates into CASEKPGWYTGELFF. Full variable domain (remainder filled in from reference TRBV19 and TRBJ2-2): DGGITQSPKYLFRKEGQNVTLSCEQNLNHDAMYWYRQDPGQGLRLIYYSQIVNDFQKGDIAEGYSVSREKKESFPLTVTSAQKNPTAFYLCASEKPGWYTGELFFGEGSRLTVL.